A selection of T cell receptor beta chains follows, all from one sample in a study of stem cell transplantation in POMP-related autoinflammatory disease. Profiled with immunoSEQ multiplex PCR; TCRdb holds only in-frame clones, not every one. The profile shows tens of thousands of clones, roughly 91% of them singletons. The sample was CD4+ T cells from PBMCs, taken after stem cell transplantation. The receptors derive from a human patient with POMP-related autoinflammation and immune dysregulation (PRAID). Certain T cells may be donor cells from the graft. The CDR3 runs from the conserved cysteine through the conserved F or W. D genes are given only for firm matches. The size entry is marked missing in some rows and otherwise reads once, few, many or a size class.

clone_size: .; j_call: TRBJ2-1; v_call: TRBV9; d_call: TRBD1; cdr3_aa: CASSVTPGQGAREQFF
clone_size: few; j_call: TRBJ1-6; v_call: TRBV5-1; d_call: .; cdr3_aa: CASSLGQVPNSPLHF
clone_size: .; j_call: TRBJ2-4; v_call: TRBV19; d_call: .; cdr3_aa: CASSIRPPGHLKNIQYF
clone_size: .; j_call: TRBJ2-5; v_call: TRBV5-4; d_call: TRBD1; cdr3_aa: CASSAGTVTPQETQYF
clone_size: .; j_call: TRBJ1-5; v_call: TRBV29-1; d_call: .; cdr3_aa: CSVTGQGRDQPQHF
clone_size: .; j_call: TRBJ1-1; v_call: TRBV6-5; d_call: TRBD1; cdr3_aa: CASSYRQGKAFF
clone_size: .; j_call: TRBJ1-6; v_call: TRBV6-7; d_call: TRBD1; cdr3_aa: CASSSKPTGAPLHF
clone_size: .; j_call: TRBJ2-5; v_call: TRBV24-1; d_call: TRBD1; cdr3_aa: CATSDRSRGDRETQYF
clone_size: .; j_call: TRBJ1-3; v_call: TRBV2; d_call: .; cdr3_aa: CASSLSGLFSSGNTIYF
clone_size: once; j_call: TRBJ1-4; v_call: TRBV7-9; d_call: TRBD1; cdr3_aa: CASSSRFSRDRNNEKLFF
clone_size: .; j_call: TRBJ2-5; v_call: TRBV6-2/TRBV6-3; d_call: .; cdr3_aa: CASSYPKNRYQETQYF
clone_size: .; j_call: TRBJ1-5; v_call: TRBV27; d_call: .; cdr3_aa: CASSFSGGNQPQHF
clone_size: .; j_call: TRBJ2-3; v_call: TRBV27; d_call: .; cdr3_aa: CASEADTQYF
clone_size: .; j_call: TRBJ1-2; v_call: TRBV7-8; d_call: .; cdr3_aa: CASRHSTGSGYTF
clone_size: .; j_call: TRBJ2-5; v_call: TRBV4-1; d_call: TRBD2; cdr3_aa: CASSQTTSGGETQYF